This record covers a single T cell receptor (beta chain). This CDR3 is built from 12 residues. Trimming shortened V by 9 bases and J by 5 bases, and 14 bases separated the two germline ends. Germline V gene lookup returns CDR1 SGHNT and CDR2 YYREEE (reference sequence). Original processing methods: Nucleated cell counts were estimated from reference gene primer amplification. TCRdb's table, derived via immunoSEQ multiplex PCR, lists solely in-frame clones and lacks some. The V and J calls and clone size were taken over from that table, and D and trimming were inferred from the DNA. The table includes 270,000 or so clones, approximately 86% detected once. This sample is drawn from a study of blood T cell repertoires in COVID-19. Looking at the study overall: T cells, B-cell-depleted T cells, or PBMCs supplied cDNA or gDNA.

The sequence derives from a middle-aged man with active or convalescent COVID-19. Material: peripheral blood. The chain uses TRBV5-4 and TRBJ1-2; D ambiguous. The CDR3 bases are TGTGCCAACTCGAGCTTCTTATATGGCTACACCTTC. This translates into CANSSFLYGYTF.